This is a list of T cell receptor beta chains from one sample in a study of blood T cell repertoires in COVID-19. Only in-frame clones appear in the TCRdb table, and some are missing; sequencing was by immunoSEQ multiplex PCR. The sample records roughly 220,000 clones, around 83% being singletons. Material: peripheral blood. The receptor source for this set is a man in his forties or fifties who had recovered from COVID-19. The CDR3 runs from the conserved cysteine through the conserved F or W. Fields, in order: D gene, clone size, CDR3 length, J gene, V gene, CDR3 DNA, CDR3 protein. The D gene is left open where the match is weak. Clone size is shown for a subset of rows, as once, few, many or a class of expanded clone.

>TRBD2|.|15|TRBJ2-7|TRBV18
TGTGCCAGCTCACCACGCACTAGCGGGGGCCACGAGCAGTACTTC
CASSPRTSGGHEQYF
>.|few|12|TRBJ2-3|TRBV25-1
TGTGCCAGCACCCAAAGCACAGATACGCAGTATTTT
CASTQSTDTQYF
>TRBD2|.|17|TRBJ2-7|TRBV28
TGTGCCAGCAGTTTGGGTCTAGCGGGAGGGTCGGATTACGAGCAGTACTTC
CASSLGLAGGSDYEQYF
>TRBD2|.|14|TRBJ2-3|TRBV7-8
TGTGCCAGCAGCTTAAGCGGGAGGGCGGATACGCAGTATTTT
CASSLSGRADTQYF
>TRBD2|.|15|TRBJ2-5|TRBV5-1
TGCGCCAGCAGCCCGGGGGGTGCGGGTACGGAGACCCAGTACTTC
CASSPGGAGTETQYF
>.|.|17|TRBJ2-3|TRBV27
TGTGCCAGCAGCGAGGCGGGACGCCCTCTCCCCACAGATACGCAGTATTTT
CASSEAGRPLPTDTQYF
>TRBD2|.|19|TRBJ2-1|TRBV5-8
TGTGCCAGCAGCCGCGGTTTAACCGGGACTAGCGGGAGCAAGGATGAGCAGTTCTTC
CASSRGLTGTSGSKDEQFF
>.|.|15|TRBJ2-3|TRBV28
TGTGCCAGCATTTTCGCGGAGCCGGGCACAGATACGCAGTATTTT
CASIFAEPGTDTQYF
>.|.|14|TRBJ1-5|TRBV27
TGTGCCAGCAGGGCCAGGGACACCAATCAGCCCCAGCATTTT
CASRARDTNQPQHF
>TRBD1|.|14|TRBJ2-3|TRBV12-5
TGTGCTAGTGGTTTAGGGACAGGCGCAGATACGCAGTATTTT
CASGLGTGADTQYF
>.|.|14|TRBJ2-5|TRBV10-3
TGTGCCATCAGTGTGGGCGGGCCCCAAGAGACCCAGTACTTC
CAISVGGPQETQYF
>.|.|14|TRBJ1-2|TRBV19
TGTGCCAGTAGTCATCCCGGGAGACAACGGGGCTACACCTTC
CASSHPGRQRGYTF
>TRBD2|.|16|TRBJ2-3|TRBV5-1
TGCGCCAGCAGCTTGACTAGCGGATTCAACACAGATACGCAGTATTTT
CASSLTSGFNTDTQYF
>.|.|14|TRBJ2-2|TRBV5-1
TGCGCCAGCAGCCACCGGGATCCTACCGGGGAGCTGTTTTTT
CASSHRDPTGELFF
>.|.|14|TRBJ1-5|TRBV9
TGTGCCAGCAGCGCCTCAGGGCGCGACCAGCCCCAGCATTTT
CASSASGRDQPQHF
>.|.|15|TRBJ1-1|TRBV18
TGTGCCAGCTCACCAGGGGGCGTGGGGGACACTGAAGCTTTCTTT
CASSPGGVGDTEAFF
>.|few|15|TRBJ1-3|TRBV7-2
TGTGCCAGCAGACAGGGAAGTACCTCTGGAAACACCATATATTTT
CASRQGSTSGNTIYF
>TRBD2|.|15|TRBJ2-7|TRBV7-6
TGTGCCAGCAGCTACAAAGCGGGAGGGCCCCACGAGCAGTACTTC
CASSYKAGGPHEQYF
>.|.|11|TRBJ1-2|TRBV28
TGTGCCAGCGGTCTAGGCTATGGCTACACCTTC
CASGLGYGYTF
>TRBD2|.|15|TRBJ2-2|TRBV19
TGTGCCAGTAGGCTGGGACTAGCTGGTACCGGGGAGCTGTTTTTT
CASRLGLAGTGELFF
>TRBD1|.|16|TRBJ1-3|TRBV3-1/TRBV3-2
TGTGCCAGCAGCTCAACGGACAGGGGAGCTGGAAACACCATATATTTT
CASSSTDRGAGNTIYF
>TRBD2|once|18|TRBJ2-2|TRBV4-2
TGTGCCAGCAGCCAACAAGGGACTAGCGGGAAAAGGGCCGGGGAGCTGTTTTTT
CASSQQGTSGKRAGELFF
>TRBD1|once|15|TRBJ2-1|TRBV18
TGTGCCAGCTCGGTAGGGACAGGGTCCTACAATGAGCAGTTCTTC
CASSVGTGSYNEQFF